These 21 T cell receptor beta chains share one sample of origin, sequenced in a study of long-term antiretroviral therapy in people with HIV. It was version v3.0 of the immunoSEQ assay that was run at survey level. Libraries were prepared by immunoSEQ multiplex PCR; TCRdb keeps only in-frame clonotypes and omits some of them. The table shows roughly 23,000 clones, with 81% occurring only once. The specimen comprised unsorted PBMCs, sampled 1.5 years after starting antiretroviral therapy. Receptor source: a man aged 25-45 years with HIV.

The chain has TRBV10-3 and TRBJ2-3, with 7 bases matching TRBD1. This CDR3 has 13 residues. V gave up 8 bases and J gave up 1 base; unmatched junction bases: 3. Germline assignment: CDR1 ENHRY and CDR2 SYGVKD. The CDR3 protein is CAIAQGGTDTQYF. In DNA, the CDR3 is TGTGCCATCGCGCAGGGGGGCACAGATACGCAGTATTTT.

This chain links TRBV10-3 with TRBJ2-2, with 7 bases aligning to TRBD2. This CDR3 is 17 amino acids long. V shed 8 bases and J 1 base; nucleotides not matched to a gene: 13. In germline, CDR1 is ENHRY, CDR2 SYGVKD. The CDR3 DNA reads as TGTGCCATCCCCCGAGCTAAAGAGCGGGGGAACACCGGGGAGCTGTTTTTT. It encodes CAIPRAKERGNTGELFF.

Comment on this clone: Sequence at one end of the junction differs from germline and may be a read error. V usage is TRBV5-1 and J usage is TRBJ2-7, with D tentatively TRBD1 (5 bases). Germline CDR1 reads SGHRS; CDR2 reads YFSETQ. This CDR3 has 15 amino acids. The CDR3 coding sequence is TGCGCCAGCAGTTTGGGTCAGGGATTAAGCTACGAGCAGTACTTC. Translating it yields CASSLGQGLSYEQYF.

The rearrangement joins TRBV4-1 to TRBJ1-1; D is ambiguous. Trimming took 0 bases from V and 8 from J, leaving 4 bases between them. This CDR3 region has 11 residues. Germline-derived CDR1 and CDR2 are MGHRA and YSYEKL. CDR3: CASSQETEAFF. The CDR3 coding sequence is TGCGCCAGCAGCCAAGAGACAGAAGCTTTCTTT.

The gene calls are TRBV6-1 and TRBJ2-3; no definite D call. V lost 2 bases and J 2 bases, leaving 11 bases between the germline ends. From germline, CDR1 is MNHNS and CDR2 SASEGT. The CDR3 totals 15 residues. The CDR3 is CASSEFETSTDTQYF. CDR3 DNA: TGTGCCAGCAGTGAATTTGAGACCTCCACAGATACGCAGTATTTT.

For the CDR3, the DNA is TGTGCCAGCAGCCGCGGGACAGCCAAAAACATTCAGTACTTC. Protein sequence: CASSRGTAKNIQYF. The rearrangement links TRBV6-5 to TRBJ2-4, with D perhaps matching TRBD2 (6 bases). Germline CDR1 reads MNHEY; CDR2 reads SVGAGI. There are 14 residues in the CDR3. V was clipped by 6 bases and J by 0 bases, with 9 bases between them.

The V and J genes are TRBV5-5 and TRBJ2-3, with D maybe TRBD1 (5 bases). Trimming removed 0 bases at V and 1 base at J, with 9 bases between. The CDR3 is 15 amino acids. Germline V CDR1 and CDR2: SGHKS, YYEKEE (reference sequence). This chain's CDR3 is CASSLEGAGTDTQYF. CDR3 coding DNA: TGTGCCAGCAGCTTGGAAGGGGCAGGCACAGATACGCAGTATTTT.

V is TRBV28 and J is TRBJ1-6; D remains unclear. V shed 5 bases and J shed 0 bases, with 11 bases lying between them. Looked up from germline, CDR1 is MDHEN and CDR2 is SYDVKM. The CDR3 has 16 amino acids. The CDR3 region is CASSPTKLSYNSPLHF. CDR3 nucleotides: TGTGCCAGCAGTCCAACAAAACTCTCCTATAATTCACCCCTCCACTTT.

The chain is built from TRBV6-1 and TRBJ2-2; D possibly corresponds to TRBD2 (6 bases). V lost 4 bases and J lost 7, with 22 bases in between. Germline loops: CDR1 MNHNS, CDR2 SASEGT. This CDR3 is built from 17 residues. The CDR3 protein is CASSADVRRRGGGELFF. As DNA, the CDR3 is TGTGCCAGCAGTGCCGACGTACGAAGGAGGGGTGGCGGGGAGCTGTTTTTT.

The rearrangement links TRBV30 to TRBJ1-2; 8 bases agree with TRBD1. J was trimmed by 6 bases and V by 3 bases; bases with no gene match: 9. The CDR3 covers 14 residues. CDR1 and CDR2 from the germline V gene are GTSNPN and SVGIG (reference sequence). CDR3 sequence (DNA): TGTGCCTGGAGCGGACAGGGTACGGGAGATGGCTACACCTTC. Amino acids: CAWSGQGTGDGYTF.

The V gene is TRBV11-2, the J gene TRBJ2-1; the match to TRBD2 covers 10 bases. With 5 bases clipped from V and 2 bases from J, the junction kept 6 bases outside the gene matches. CDR1 and CDR2 from the germline V gene are SGHAT and FQNNGV. The CDR3 has 16 residues. The CDR3 loop reads CASSRGTSDTYNEQFF. In DNA form, the CDR3 reads TGTGCCAGCAGCCGAGGGACTAGCGACACCTACAATGAGCAGTTCTTC.

The chain has TRBV7-9 and TRBJ2-4; D not resolved. Trimming stripped 5 bases from V and 0 bases from J, with 14 bases between. This CDR3 region has 16 residues. CDR1 is SEHNR, CDR2 FQNEAQ, per germline (reference sequence). The CDR3 is CASSHYLTSAKNIQYF. DNA of the CDR3: TGTGCCAGCAGCCACTATCTTACCTCAGCCAAAAACATTCAGTACTTC.

The rearrangement uses TRBV4-2 and TRBJ2-3, with D hard to call. CDR3 size: 12 residues. Trimming cost V 2 bases and J 3 bases, with 3 bases left between them. CDR1 LGHNA and CDR2 YNFKEQ come from the germline V gene. For the CDR3, the DNA is TGTGCCAGCAGCCAAAGGACAGATACGCAGTATTTT. Protein product: CASSQRTDTQYF.

V is TRBV4-2 and J is TRBJ2-2; no definite D call. Trimming removed 5 bases from V and 7 bases from J, with 11 bases in between. CDR3 length equals 13 residues. Germline CDR1 is LGHNA and CDR2 is YNFKEQ. The CDR3 here is CASSTTDSGELFF. DNA for the CDR3: TGTGCCAGCAGCACGACTGATAGCGGGGAGCTGTTTTTT.

This rearrangement joins TRBV7-3 to TRBJ2-3; possible D gene TRBD1, 5 bases. Per the germline V gene, CDR1 is SGHTA and CDR2 is FQGTGA. The germline V and J ends were trimmed by 3 bases and 2 bases, with 9 bases remaining between them. The CDR3 has 14 amino acids. The DNA for the CDR3 is TGTGCCAGCAGCTTGCTGGGGCTCACAGATACGCAGTATTTT. Its protein product is CASSLLGLTDTQYF.

The chain joins TRBV30 to TRBJ1-4, with D perhaps matching TRBD1 (6 bases). CDR3 size: 14 residues. V shed 3 bases and J shed 8 bases, with 16 bases lying between them. The germline V gene has CDR1 GTSNPN and CDR2 SVGIG (reference sequence). CDR3 sequence reads: CAWSGAFRGEKLFF. The DNA of the CDR3 is TGTGCCTGGAGCGGGGCGTTTAGGGGGGAAAAACTGTTTTTT.

The chain carries TRBV6-4 and TRBJ2-1; 11 bases are shared with TRBD2. The CDR3 extends over 15 amino acids. J was trimmed by 6 bases and V by 5 bases; bases with no gene match: 6. The germline V gene encodes CDR1 MRHNA and CDR2 SNTAGT. CDR3 in DNA: TGTGCCAGCAGTTTACTAGCGGGAGACCGCAATGAGCAGTTCTTC. This codes for CASSLLAGDRNEQFF.

The CDR3: CASSLDRSYEQYF. CDR3 nucleotide sequence: TGTGCCAGCAGCCTGGACAGGAGTTACGAGCAGTACTTC. The V gene is TRBV7-6, the J gene TRBJ2-7; 7 nucleotides match TRBD1. V lost 5 bases to trimming and J lost 4 bases; unmatched junction nucleotides: 5. The V gene's germline CDR1 is SGHVS and CDR2 FNYEAQ. CDR3 length: 13 amino acids.

This sequence joins TRBV28 and TRBJ1-1; maybe TRBD1 (6 bases). Trimming pared 7 bases from V and 3 bases from J, leaving 9 bases between. The CDR3 consists of 12 residues. The germline V gene has CDR1 MDHEN and CDR2 SYDVKM. This CDR3 is CASNSGDTEAFF. The DNA for the CDR3 is TGTGCCAGCAATTCAGGGGACACTGAAGCTTTCTTT.

This chain joins TRBV4-1 and TRBJ2-7, with TRBD2 identical over 7 bases. J lost 5 bases, V lost 1 base, and 8 bases had no gene match. This CDR3 region has 15 residues. CDR1 MGHRA and CDR2 YSYEKL come from the germline V gene. The CDR3 loop reads CASSQGREGPNEQYF. CDR3 nucleotide sequence: TGCGCCAGCAGCCAAGGGAGGGAGGGCCCCAACGAGCAGTACTTC.

This chain links TRBV4-2 with TRBJ2-5; 13 nucleotides agree with TRBD2. Germline CDR1 LGHNA, CDR2 YNFKEQ. Losses at the gene ends were 0 bases for V and 4 bases for J; bases not matched to a gene: 2. This CDR3 is built from 16 residues. DNA for the CDR3: TGTGCCAGCAGCCAAGATCGGACTAGCGGGGGAGAGACCCAGTACTTC. Protein product: CASSQDRTSGGETQYF.